This T cell receptor (beta chain) emerged from a study of blood T cells in healthy people across ages (dated by TCRdb to about 2015). With respect to the entire study: In model experiments, template switching captured roughly one uniquely barcoded TCR beta cDNA molecule for every two T cells. To track age-related changes in TCR beta repertoire diversity, the study relied on deep sequencing normalized with unique cDNA molecular identifiers. The donors were divided into four age groups: young (average about 15 years), middle-aged (approximately 41), aged (around 67) and long-lived (about 80). To avoid experimental bias, donors of different ages were spread randomly across the sequencing lanes. Two additional independent replicas of 1 million unique cDNA reads from the same blood draw were analyzed for two donors (one aged 18 to 29 and one aged 80 or older). Results and caveats for the whole study, not just this receptor: Because the CMV infection status of the donors was unknown, age-related changes in expanded clonotypes may potentially have been confounded. A strong correlation was found between observed TCR beta diversity and the percentage of naive T cells measured by flow cytometry. Estimates of total diversity from one million sequenced T cells were regarded as lower bounds and underestimates. Observed TCR beta diversity per million T cells fell roughly linearly with age, and a significant reduction was already apparent by age roughly 40. The long-lived group showed more naive CD4+ T cells, fewer expanded clones and increased TCR diversity than the aged group, suggesting age selection. Bulk unsorted PBMC profiling prevented conclusive comparison of naive and antigen-experienced compartments.

The donors were roughly 39 Caucasian individuals from Russia, aged 6 to 90 years, who were systemically healthy. Around 9.8 milliliters of peripheral blood were collected from each donor into EDTA-treated Vacutainer tubes. Ficoll-Paque density-gradient centrifugation was used to isolate PBMCs, with at least 7 million obtained per sample. Total RNA, at least 6 micrograms per sample, was extracted from PBMCs with Trizol reagent. For every donor, flow cytometry on a PBMC aliquot measured the percentage of naive CD45RAhigh/CD27high T cells. V is shortened by 1 base, J by 1 base, and the region joining them spans 7 bases. From the cysteine up to the phenylalanine, the CDR3 has a length of 13 residues. Of all the DNA, just the CDR3 is kept, 39 bases in frame from base 1. Per the germline V gene (reference sequence), DFQATT is the CDR1 and SNEGSKA is the CDR2. The table lists this clonotype with a few counts. Its antigen has not been determined. Base quality data are lacking; no much larger clone is found one base away.

Library generation was performed with 5' RACE. The instrument given in TCRdb is Illumina HiSeq 2500. A second PCR of roughly 7 to 11 cycles was performed with a sample-barcoded 5' primer and a J-beta primer mix. A template-switch 5' adaptor carrying 12 random nucleotides introduced a unique molecular identifier onto each TCR beta cDNA molecule. At least 2.5 million CDR3-containing paired-end reads were obtained from each sample. First-strand cDNA was synthesized from all RNA with the Mint cDNA synthesis kit, primed by a TRBC-specific oligonucleotide. After uracil-DNA glycosylase treatment, a first 18-cycle PCR used universal primers M1SS and BC2_uni_R on all cDNA. Under the source paper's analysis protocol: Each sample was normalized by randomly selecting 1 million high-quality reads, each carrying a distinct molecular identifier. Instead of being binned into consensus sequences, reads that shared molecular identifiers were thrown out. MiTCR, with a Q25 quality threshold and the strictest error-elimination algorithm, was used for CDR3 identification, clonotype clustering and error correction. A nonparametric unseen species model with Euler transformation was used to estimate a lower bound on total TCR beta diversity. TCRdb handled the public reads itself, with Q25 trimming in fastp and clone calling in MiXCR, and kept productive beta chains. Entries are consolidated by CDR3 protein sequence, retaining the most common genes and DNA. These V and J calls originate from TCRdb's pipeline instead of the authors' own analysis. Recorded for this sample are about 1,800,000 distinct CDR3 sequences; roughly 28% of them occurred a single time. The ten top clones hold roughly 8% of the sample.

The V gene is TRBV20-1 and the J gene is TRBJ1-1; the D gene cannot be named for sure. The TCR sequence derives from a woman aged 25 to 39 in good health. Sequencing used blood. The DNA reads TGCAGTGCTAGAGTCCAGGAGAACACTGAAGCTTTCTTT. Its protein is CSARVQENTEAFF.